This T cell receptor beta chain stems from a study of cytomegalovirus exposure and HLA in healthy donors. The V gene's germline CDR1 is SQVTM and CDR2 ANQGSEA. Trimming pared 1 base from V and 4 bases from J, leaving 10 bases between. CDR3 length equals 13 residues. This table comes from immunoSEQ multiplex PCR, and its TCRdb copy is limited to in-frame clones, with some not included. The table records about 43,000 clones, roughly 92% of them present only once. This receptor was taken from a man between 18 and 35 years old in good health and CMV-seronegative. Source material: PBMCs. The chain employs TRBV29-1 and TRBJ1-2; no firm D call. CDR3 DNA: TGCAGCGTTGAAGGAGGCCCTGTCTATGGCTACACCTTC. This encodes CSVEGGPVYGYTF.